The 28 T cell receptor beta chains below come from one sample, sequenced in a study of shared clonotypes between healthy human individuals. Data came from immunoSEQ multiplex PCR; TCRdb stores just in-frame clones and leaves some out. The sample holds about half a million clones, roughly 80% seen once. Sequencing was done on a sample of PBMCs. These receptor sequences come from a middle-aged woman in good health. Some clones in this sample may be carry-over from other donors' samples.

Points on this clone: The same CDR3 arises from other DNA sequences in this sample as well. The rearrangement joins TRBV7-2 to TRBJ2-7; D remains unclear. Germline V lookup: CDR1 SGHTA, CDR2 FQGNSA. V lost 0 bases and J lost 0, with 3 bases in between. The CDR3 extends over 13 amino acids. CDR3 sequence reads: CASSLASSYEQYF. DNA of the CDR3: TGTGCCAGCAGCTTAGCAAGCTCCTACGAGCAGTACTTC.

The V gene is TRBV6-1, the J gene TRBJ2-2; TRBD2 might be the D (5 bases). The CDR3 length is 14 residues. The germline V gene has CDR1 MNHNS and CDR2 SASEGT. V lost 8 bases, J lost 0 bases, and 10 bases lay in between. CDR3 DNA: TGTGCCAGCGTCCCGGGAACGAACACCGGGGAGCTGTTTTTT. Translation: CASVPGTNTGELFF.

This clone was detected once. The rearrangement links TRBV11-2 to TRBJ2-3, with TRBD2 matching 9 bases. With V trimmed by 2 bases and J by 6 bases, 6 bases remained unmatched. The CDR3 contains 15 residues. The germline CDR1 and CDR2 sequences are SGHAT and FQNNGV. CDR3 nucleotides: TGTGCCAGCAGCTTACAAGCGGGAGGATGGGATACGCAGTATTTT. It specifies CASSLQAGGWDTQYF.

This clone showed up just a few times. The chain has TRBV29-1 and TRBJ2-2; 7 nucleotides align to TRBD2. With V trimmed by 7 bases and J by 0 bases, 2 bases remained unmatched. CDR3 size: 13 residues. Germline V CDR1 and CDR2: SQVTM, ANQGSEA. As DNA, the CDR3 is TGCAGCGCAACTAGCGCGAACACCGGGGAGCTGTTTTTT. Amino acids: CSATSANTGELFF.

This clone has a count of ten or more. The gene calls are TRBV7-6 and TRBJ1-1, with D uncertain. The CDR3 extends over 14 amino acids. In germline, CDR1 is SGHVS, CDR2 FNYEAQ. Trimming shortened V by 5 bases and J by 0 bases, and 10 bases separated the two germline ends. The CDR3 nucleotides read TGTGCCAGCAGCCCCCTGGGCATGAACACTGAAGCTTTCTTT. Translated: CASSPLGMNTEAFF.

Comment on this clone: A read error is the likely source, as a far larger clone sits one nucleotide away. The CDR3: CASSDSGTSGNGEQFF. The CDR3 coding sequence is TGTGCCAGCAGTGACTCGGGAACTAGCGGGAACGGTGAGCAGTTCTTC. J is TRBJ2-1 and V is TRBV6-4; 10 bases agree with TRBD2. CDR1 and CDR2 from the germline V gene are MRHNA and SNTAGT. V was clipped by 0 bases and J by 9 bases; unmatched bases: 8. The CDR3 consists of 16 residues.

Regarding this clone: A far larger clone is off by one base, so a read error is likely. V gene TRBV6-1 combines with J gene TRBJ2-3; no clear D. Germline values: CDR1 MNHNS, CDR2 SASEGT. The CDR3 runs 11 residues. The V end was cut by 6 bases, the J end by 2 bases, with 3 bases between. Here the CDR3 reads CASSDTDTQYF. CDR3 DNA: TGTGCCAGCAGCGACACAGATACGCAGTATTTT.

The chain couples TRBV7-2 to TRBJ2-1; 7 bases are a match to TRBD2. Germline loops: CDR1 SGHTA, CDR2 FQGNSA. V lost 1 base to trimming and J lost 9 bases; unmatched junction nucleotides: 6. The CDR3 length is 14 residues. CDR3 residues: CASSLGEASGEQFF. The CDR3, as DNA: TGTGCCAGCAGCTTAGGGGAAGCTAGCGGTGAGCAGTTCTTC. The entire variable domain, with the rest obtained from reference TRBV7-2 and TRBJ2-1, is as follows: GAGVSQSPSNKVTEKGKDVELRCDPISGHTALYWYRQSLGQGLEFLIYFQGNSAPDKSGLPSDRFSAERTGGSVSTLTIQRTQQEDSAVYLCASSLGEASGEQFFGPGTRLTVL.

The DNA of the CDR3 is TGTGCCAGCTCACAGGCCGGGACAGGGCGCTTCACCTTC. It is translated as CASSQAGTGRFTF. This chain links TRBV18 with TRBJ1-2; 9 bases are shared with TRBD1. Germline CDR1 is KGHSH and CDR2 is LQKENI. This CDR3 is built from 13 residues. V was pared by 4 bases and J by 13 bases, with 10 bases of the junction left unmatched. Filled out from reference TRBV18 and TRBJ1-2, the complete variable domain reads NAGVMQNPRHLVRRRGQEARLRCSPMKGHSHVYWYRQLPEEGLKFMVYLQKENIIDESGMPKERFSAEFPKEGPSILRIQQVVRGDSAAYFCASSQAGTGRFTFGSGTRLTVV.

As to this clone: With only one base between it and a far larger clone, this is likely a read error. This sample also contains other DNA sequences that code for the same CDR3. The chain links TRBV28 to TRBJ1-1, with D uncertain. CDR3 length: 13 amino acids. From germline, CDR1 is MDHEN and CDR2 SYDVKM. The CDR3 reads CASSLLRNTEAFF. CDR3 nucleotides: TGTGCCAGCAGTTTATTAAGAAACACTGAAGCTTTCTTC.

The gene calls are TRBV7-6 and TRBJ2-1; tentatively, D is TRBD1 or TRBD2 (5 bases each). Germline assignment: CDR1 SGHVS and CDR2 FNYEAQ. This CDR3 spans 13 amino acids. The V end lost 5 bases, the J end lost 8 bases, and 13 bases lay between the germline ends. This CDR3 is CASSRSQGDEQFF. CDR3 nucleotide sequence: TGTGCCAGCAGCCGAAGCCAGGGAGATGAGCAGTTCTTC.

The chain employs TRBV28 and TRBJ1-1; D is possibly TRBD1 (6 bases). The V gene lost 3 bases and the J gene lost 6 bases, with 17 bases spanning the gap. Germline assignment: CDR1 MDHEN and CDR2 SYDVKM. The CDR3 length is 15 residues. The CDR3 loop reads CASSLIGQGMAEAFF. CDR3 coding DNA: TGTGCCAGCAGTTTGATTGGTCAGGGGATGGCTGAAGCTTTCTTT.

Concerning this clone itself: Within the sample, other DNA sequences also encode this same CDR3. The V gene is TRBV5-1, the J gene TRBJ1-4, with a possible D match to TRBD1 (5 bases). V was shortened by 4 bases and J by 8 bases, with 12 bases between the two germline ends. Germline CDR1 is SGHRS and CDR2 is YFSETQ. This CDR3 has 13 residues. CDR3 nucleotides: TGCGCCAGCAGCCTGGGGAGGGGCGAAAAACTGTTTTTT. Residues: CASSLGRGEKLFF.

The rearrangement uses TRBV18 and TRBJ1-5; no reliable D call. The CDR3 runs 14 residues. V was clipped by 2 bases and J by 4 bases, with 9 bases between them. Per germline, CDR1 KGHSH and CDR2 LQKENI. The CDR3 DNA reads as TGTGCCAGCTCACCATTTGGAGCGAATCAGCCCCAGCATTTT. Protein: CASSPFGANQPQHF.

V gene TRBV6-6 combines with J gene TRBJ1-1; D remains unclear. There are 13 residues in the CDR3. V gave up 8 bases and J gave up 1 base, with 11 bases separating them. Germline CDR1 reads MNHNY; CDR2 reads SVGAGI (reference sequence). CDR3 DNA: TGTGCCAGCTCCTCAGCCGAGAACACTGAAGCTTTCTTT. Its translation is CASSSAENTEAFF.

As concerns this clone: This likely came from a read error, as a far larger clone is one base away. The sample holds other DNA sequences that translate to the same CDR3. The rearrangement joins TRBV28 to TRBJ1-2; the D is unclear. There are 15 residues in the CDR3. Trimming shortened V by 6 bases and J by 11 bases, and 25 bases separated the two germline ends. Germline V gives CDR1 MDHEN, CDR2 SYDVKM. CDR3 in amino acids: CASRVRLSPWSGYTF. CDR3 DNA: TGTGCCAGCAGGGTAAGGCTGTCCCCTTGGAGCGGATACACCTTC.

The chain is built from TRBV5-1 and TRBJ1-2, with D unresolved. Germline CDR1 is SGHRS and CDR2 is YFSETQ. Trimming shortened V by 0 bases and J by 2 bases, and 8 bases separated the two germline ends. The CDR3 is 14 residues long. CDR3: CASSLEAGNYGYTF. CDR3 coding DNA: TGCGCCAGCAGCTTGGAAGCGGGCAACTATGGCTACACCTTC.

CDR3 in DNA: TGTGCCAGCAGCTTAATTCCGGGACTAGGGAACTCCGAGCAGTACTTC. As protein: CASSLIPGLGNSEQYF. This chain links TRBV11-2 with TRBJ2-7; 8 bases map to TRBD2. The germline V gene has CDR1 SGHAT and CDR2 FQNNGV. This CDR3 has 16 amino acids. V trimming: 2 bases; J trimming: 6 bases; junction bases outside the gene matches: 12.

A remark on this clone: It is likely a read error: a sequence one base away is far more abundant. The CDR3 coding sequence is TGTGCCAGCAGCCCCCAGTGGGACCTTCAGCCCCAGCATTTT. This translates into CASSPQWDLQPQHF. This rearrangement joins TRBV9 to TRBJ1-5, with D possibly matching TRBD1 (5 bases). The CDR3 runs 14 residues. Trimming left V 4 bases short and J 6 bases short, with 14 bases between. From germline, CDR1 is SGDLS and CDR2 YYNGEE. Filled out from reference TRBV9 and TRBJ1-5, the complete variable domain reads DSGVTQTPKHLITATGQRVTLRCSPRSGDLSVYWYQQSLDQGLQFLIQYYNGEERAKGNILERFSAQQFPDLHSELNLSSLELGDSALYFCASSPQWDLQPQHFGDGTRLSIL.

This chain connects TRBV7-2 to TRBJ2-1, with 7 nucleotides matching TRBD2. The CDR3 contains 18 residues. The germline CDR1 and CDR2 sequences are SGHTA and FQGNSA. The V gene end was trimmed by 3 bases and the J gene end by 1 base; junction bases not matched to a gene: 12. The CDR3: CASSLRRASGTSYNEQFF. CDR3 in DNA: TGTGCCAGCAGCTTGCGACGGGCTAGCGGCACTTCCTACAATGAGCAGTTCTTC.

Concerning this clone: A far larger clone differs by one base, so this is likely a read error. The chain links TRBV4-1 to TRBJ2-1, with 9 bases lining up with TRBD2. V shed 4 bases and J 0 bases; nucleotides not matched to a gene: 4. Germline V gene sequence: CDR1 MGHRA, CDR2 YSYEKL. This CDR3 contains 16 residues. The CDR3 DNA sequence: TGCGCCAGCAGCCGAGAGACTAGCGGCTCCTACAATGAGCAGTTCTTC. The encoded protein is CASSRETSGSYNEQFF.

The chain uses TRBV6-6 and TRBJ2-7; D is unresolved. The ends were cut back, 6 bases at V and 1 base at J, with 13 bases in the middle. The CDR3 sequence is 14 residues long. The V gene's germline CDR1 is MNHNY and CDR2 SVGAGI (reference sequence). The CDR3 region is CASSATRPSYEQYF. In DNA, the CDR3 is TGTGCCAGCAGCGCTACAAGGCCGTCCTACGAGCAGTACTTC.

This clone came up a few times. This chain's CDR3 is CASSVAGVGETQYF. The DNA for the CDR3 is TGTGCCAGCAGCGTAGCGGGAGTTGGGGAGACCCAGTACTTC. This rearrangement joins TRBV28 to TRBJ2-5; 9 bases match TRBD2. The germline V gene has CDR1 MDHEN and CDR2 SYDVKM. The CDR3 runs 14 residues. Germline trimming cut 6 bases from V and 5 bases from J; bases unmatched to any gene: 7.

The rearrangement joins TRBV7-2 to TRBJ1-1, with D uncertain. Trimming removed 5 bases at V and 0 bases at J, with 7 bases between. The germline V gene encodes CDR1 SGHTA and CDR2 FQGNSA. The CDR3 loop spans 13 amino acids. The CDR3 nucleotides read TGTGCCAGCAGCGCCTTAATGAACACTGAAGCTTTCTTT. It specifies CASSALMNTEAFF.

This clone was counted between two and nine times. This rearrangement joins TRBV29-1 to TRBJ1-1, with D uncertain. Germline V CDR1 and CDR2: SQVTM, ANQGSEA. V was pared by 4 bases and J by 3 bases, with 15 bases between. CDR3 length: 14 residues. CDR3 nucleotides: TGCAGCGTTGTAGGATCGGCGTCTCACACTGAAGCTTTCTTT. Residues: CSVVGSASHTEAFF.

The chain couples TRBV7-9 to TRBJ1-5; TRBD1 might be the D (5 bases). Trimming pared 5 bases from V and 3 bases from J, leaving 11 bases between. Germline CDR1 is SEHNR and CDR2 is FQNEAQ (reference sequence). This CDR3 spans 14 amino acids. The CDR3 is CASSHGGNNQPQHF. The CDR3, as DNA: TGTGCCAGCAGCCATGGGGGGAACAATCAGCCCCAGCATTTT.

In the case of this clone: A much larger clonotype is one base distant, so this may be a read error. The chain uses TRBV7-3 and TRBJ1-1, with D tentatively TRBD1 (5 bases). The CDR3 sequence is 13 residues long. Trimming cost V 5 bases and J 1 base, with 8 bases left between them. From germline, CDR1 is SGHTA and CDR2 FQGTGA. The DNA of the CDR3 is TGTGCCAGCAGCCTCGACAGGAACACTGAAGCTTTCTTT. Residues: CASSLDRNTEAFF.

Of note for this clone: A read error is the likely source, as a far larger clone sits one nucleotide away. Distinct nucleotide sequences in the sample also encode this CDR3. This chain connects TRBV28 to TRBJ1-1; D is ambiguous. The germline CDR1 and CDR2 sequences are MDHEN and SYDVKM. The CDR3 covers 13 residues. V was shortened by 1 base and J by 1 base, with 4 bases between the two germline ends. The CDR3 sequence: CASSLSGNTEAFF. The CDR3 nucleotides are TGTGCCAGCAGTTTATCGGGGAACACTGAAGCTTTCTTT.